The 7 T cell receptor beta chains reported below all come from one sample, sequenced in a study of regulatory T cells in long-lasting Graves disease. Time point denoted: persistent/refractory GD, antithyroid drugs over 5 years with positive TRAb. Making the TCR library involved RNA that had been extracted from PBMCs. According to the study, TCR beta libraries were built with iRepertoire HTBI primers and CDR3-region Arm-PCR. MiXCR, run by TCRdb on the multiplex PCR reads, gives a single entry per CDR3 protein. Of roughly 500,000 distinct CDR3 sequences in the sample, less than 25% were seen once. The material was peripheral blood mononuclear cells (PBMCs), obtained when the disease was refractory, from a patient treated with antithyroid drugs. The receptors here all came from a female donor with Graves disease.

The J gene is TRBJ1-1, the V gene TRBV5-1; possibly TRBD1 for D (6 bases). The V end lost 4 bases, the J end lost 2 bases, and 15 bases lay between the germline ends. Germline lookup yields CDR1 SGHRS and CDR2 YFSETQ. This CDR3 region has 15 residues. The CDR3 sequence: CASSPGQIGNTEAFF. DNA of the CDR3: TGCGCCAGCAGCCCAGGACAGATTGGTAACACTGAAGCTTTCTTT.

This clonotype was detected ten times or more. V usage is TRBV11-2 and J usage is TRBJ2-7; 10 bases fit TRBD1. This CDR3 contains 15 residues. With 3 bases clipped from V and 1 base from J, the junction kept 3 bases outside the gene matches. The germline gives CDR1 SGHAT, CDR2 FQNNGV. The CDR3 loop reads CASSFRQGASYEQYF. DNA for the CDR3: TGTGCCAGCAGCTTCCGACAGGGGGCTTCCTACGAGCAGTACTTC.

This clonotype turned up a few times. V usage is TRBV12-3 or TRBV12-4 and J usage is TRBJ2-1; 8 bases fit TRBD1. Trimming took 3 bases from V and 13 from J; bases not matched to a gene: 8. The CDR3 has 13 residues. The CDR3 spells CASSLDRVAPQFF. The CDR3 bases are TGTGCCAGCAGTTTGGACAGGGTTGCCCCTCAGTTCTTC.

J is TRBJ2-2 and V is TRBV13; 7 nucleotides match TRBD2. CDR1 PRHDT and CDR2 FYEKMQ come from the germline V gene (reference sequence). The CDR3 runs 15 residues. V lost 1 base, J lost 3 bases, and 2 bases stayed unmatched. The CDR3 loop is CASSLERDDTGELFF. CDR3 nucleotides: TGTGCCAGCAGCTTAGAGCGGGACGACACCGGGGAGCTGTTTTTT. Full variable domain (missing parts from reference TRBV13 and TRBJ2-2): AAGVIQSPRHLIKEKRETATLKCYPIPRHDTVYWYQQGPGQDPQFLISFYEKMQSDKGSIPDRFSAQQFSDYHSELNMSSLELGDSALYFCASSLERDDTGELFFGEGSRLTVL.

The rearrangement joins TRBV27 to TRBJ2-1, with 7 bases lining up with TRBD2. With V trimmed by 6 bases and J by 6 bases, 8 bases remained unmatched. There are 14 residues in the CDR3. The germline V gene has CDR1 MNHEY and CDR2 SMNVEV (reference sequence). CDR3 loop: CASSLAGRVNEQFF. Written as DNA, the CDR3 is TGTGCCAGCAGCCTTGCAGGGAGGGTCAATGAGCAGTTCTTC.

This clonotype was observed a handful of times. The chain couples TRBV19 to TRBJ2-2; D may be TRBD2 (6 bases). Between the trimmed V and J ends, which lost 5 bases and 3 bases, there was a span of 10 bases. The CDR3 loop spans 14 amino acids. Germline V lookup: CDR1 LNHDA, CDR2 SQIVND (reference sequence). The CDR3 coding sequence is TGTGCCAGTAGTCCCTCTAGCGACACCGGGGAGCTGTTTTTT. As protein: CASSPSSDTGELFF.

The chain recombines TRBV11-3 with TRBJ2-7, with TRBD1 matching over 8 bases. There are 19 residues in the CDR3. In germline, CDR1 is SGHNT, CDR2 YENEEA. V dropped 3 bases and J dropped 5; count of bases not matched to a gene: 21. The CDR3 coding sequence is TGTGCCAGCAGCTTCCTCCGTGTCAGGGGGCTTAATTCTGGGGACGAGCAGTACTTC. Its protein is CASSFLRVRGLNSGDEQYF.